This is a list of T cell receptor beta chains from one sample in a study of cytomegalovirus exposure and HLA in healthy donors. Sequenced by immunoSEQ multiplex PCR; TCRdb stores in-frame clones only, minus some. This table holds about 140,000 clones, roughly nine tenths found once. The sequencing sample was made of PBMCs. The receptors shown here come from a man between 18 and 29 years old in good health and CMV-seronegative. The CDR3 runs from the conserved cysteine through the conserved F or W. A D gene is named only where the DNA matches it firmly. The size of a clone is reported for some rows only, either as once, few or many, or as a class for expanded clones.

J,size,V,D,DNA,CDR3
TRBJ1-1,.,TRBV10-3,.,TGTGCCATCAGCGACAGCAACACTGAAGCTTTCTTT,CAISDSNTEAFF
TRBJ2-1,.,TRBV18,TRBD2,TGTGCCAGCTCACCGGTAGCGGGAGCGGGCTACAATGAGCAGTTCTTC,CASSPVAGAGYNEQFF
TRBJ2-3,.,TRBV5-6,TRBD1,TGTGCCAGCAGTTGGGACAGGGTGCGAACAGATACGCAGTATTTT,CASSWDRVRTDTQYF
TRBJ1-1,.,TRBV19,.,TGTGCCAGTAGTACTCGGCAGGTCCTATTGAACACTGAAGCTTTCTTT,CASSTRQVLLNTEAFF
TRBJ2-2,.,TRBV6-1,TRBD1,TGTGCCAGCAGTCCAGGGGGCGCGGGGACCGGGGAGCTGTTTTTT,CASSPGGAGTGELFF
TRBJ2-1,.,TRBV18,TRBD2,TGTGCCAGCTCCCCCCCCGGGACTAGCGGCAATGAGCAGTTCTTC,CASSPPGTSGNEQFF
TRBJ1-2,.,TRBV10-3,TRBD1,TGTGCCATCAGTGAGTCGGGACAGGGGATGTATCATGGCTACACCTTC,CAISESGQGMYHGYTF
TRBJ2-3,.,TRBV2,TRBD2,TGTGCCAGCAGGGGGACTAGCGGGAGTGGGGACACAGATACGCAGTATTTT,CASRGTSGSGDTDTQYF
TRBJ2-1,.,TRBV9,.,TGTGCCAGCAGCGTACAGGGCCAAAGTTCCATGCAGTTCTTC,CASSVQGQSSMQFF
TRBJ1-6,few,TRBV30,TRBD1,TGTGCCTGGAGTGTACGTTTGGGGACAGGGGGTTCACCCCTCCACTTT,CAWSVRLGTGGSPLHF
TRBJ2-3,.,TRBV5-4,.,TGTGCCAGCAGCTTAGGGAAATCAGGGACAGATACGCAGTATTTT,CASSLGKSGTDTQYF
TRBJ1-2,.,TRBV6-5,.,TGTGCCAGCAGTTACTGGGGAGCCTCAGGCTATGGCTACACCTTC,CASSYWGASGYGYTF
TRBJ2-7,.,TRBV5-1,TRBD2,TGCGCCAGCAGCCCGGGACTAGCGGGGCCTTACGAGCAGTACTTC,CASSPGLAGPYEQYF
TRBJ2-1,.,TRBV5-5,TRBD1,TGTGCCAGCAGCTTTGGGACAGGGCCGAATGAGCAGTTCTTC,CASSFGTGPNEQFF
TRBJ2-3,.,TRBV5-4,TRBD1,TGTGCCAGCAGCTCCCGGGACAGGACAGATACGCAGTATTTT,CASSSRDRTDTQYF
TRBJ1-1,once,TRBV15,.,TGTGCCACCAGCAGAGATCGGGTCCCGAACACTGAAGCTTTCTTT,CATSRDRVPNTEAFF
TRBJ2-2,.,TRBV27,.,TGTGCCAGCAGGGTAGCCGGGGCCGGGGAGCTGTTTTTT,CASRVAGAGELFF
TRBJ2-3,.,TRBV4-3,TRBD2,TGCGCCAGCAGCCAAGAGGGGGGGTCAGATACGCAGTATTTT,CASSQEGGSDTQYF
TRBJ2-7,.,TRBV10-3,TRBD1,TGTGCCGCGGGACAGGGGTTTTCCTACGAGCAGTACTTC,CAAGQGFSYEQYF
TRBJ1-1,.,TRBV27,.,TGTGCCAGCATAGGAGGCAAAATCCCCAACACTGAAGCTTTCTTT,CASIGGKIPNTEAFF
TRBJ2-3,.,TRBV19,TRBD1,TGTGCCAGTAGTACAGCGACAGGGGTCACAGATACGCAGTATTTT,CASSTATGVTDTQYF
TRBJ2-3,.,TRBV2,.,TGTGCCAGCAGTGAAGCTAATAGCGCAGATACGCAGTATTTT,CASSEANSADTQYF
TRBJ2-1,.,TRBV30,.,TGTGCCTGGAGCCCCCTAGAGGGGCAGTTCTTC,CAWSPLEGQFF
TRBJ1-1,.,TRBV7-2,TRBD1,TGTGCCAGCAGCTGGACAGGGGGCACTGAAGCTTTCTTT,CASSWTGGTEAFF